A single T cell receptor (beta chain) is shown here with its context. Antigen unknown. The TCR beta profiling, which covered VDJ combination and CDR3 sequence, was carried out using genomic DNA as the template. TCRdb reprocessed the reads via MiXCR and lists one record per CDR3 protein. In the table there are about 81,000 distinct CDR3 sequences, about 45% of which are singletons. Per germline, CDR1 LNHDA and CDR2 SQIVND (reference sequence). The CDR3 consists of 11 residues. V was cut by 9 bases and J by 5 bases, with 9 bases left in between. This entry comes from a study of CD8+CD57+ T cells in acquired aplastic anemia. On the study more broadly: Each DNA sample taken from sorted CD4+ and CD8+ cells came to 3 to 4 ug on average. Study findings and constraints: Any difference that existed in CD8+ Simpson's diversity between patients and controls was not significant.

The chain recombines TRBV19 with TRBJ2-3, with unresolved D. Sequenced sample: sorted CD4+, CD8+, or CD8+CD57+ T cells (not recorded which) from PBMCs. The origin of this receptor is a human donor in good health, serving as a control. The CDR3 loop reads CAREVVDTQYF. The CDR3, as DNA: TGTGCCAGAGAGGTGGTAGATACGCAGTATTTT.